These T cell receptor beta chains were read from a single sample in a study of CD4 T cells in relation to SARS-CoV-2 and coronaviruses. Clones were sequenced by immunoSEQ multiplex PCR, and TCRdb holds only the in-frame ones, with some missing. Among 35,000 to 40,000 clones, approximately 85% were seen once, and the ten largest hold over 3%. Material: memory CD4+ T cells from PBMCs. Receptors were obtained from an adult with COVID-19. CDR3s leave out the opening cysteine and the closing phenylalanine or tryptophan. Each record gives: V gene, CDR3 protein.

v_call: TRBV28
cdr3_aa: ASSFSTGGKGELF

v_call: TRBV5-1
cdr3_aa: ASSLAGVNTGELF

v_call: TRBV28
cdr3_aa: ASSLWEYNEQF

v_call: TRBV7-2
cdr3_aa: ASTHQDSSYNSPLH

v_call: TRBV6-2/TRBV6-3
cdr3_aa: ASSWNRAREIGTGELF

v_call: TRBV5-1
cdr3_aa: ASSFTSGGYNEQF

v_call: TRBV15
cdr3_aa: ATSTGTGVIQGYT

v_call: TRBV4-3
cdr3_aa: ASSHSGGHRPAEAF

v_call: TRBV30
cdr3_aa: AWSDVGGNEQF

v_call: TRBV2
cdr3_aa: ASSEGTGPYTGELF

v_call: TRBV6-5
cdr3_aa: ASNQGNGDYGYT

v_call: TRBV20-1
cdr3_aa: SGSQETQY

v_call: TRBV6-5
cdr3_aa: ASSYDSTQY

v_call: TRBV6-1
cdr3_aa: ASSEFQGKVNEKLF

v_call: TRBV19
cdr3_aa: ASRQSGTGDGINQPQH

v_call: TRBV5-1
cdr3_aa: ASSGATGDEQY

v_call: TRBV6-5
cdr3_aa: ASSSPTDTQY

v_call: TRBV11-2
cdr3_aa: ASSLPGRRYGYT

v_call: TRBV6-2/TRBV6-3
cdr3_aa: ASSTIRDPANGYT

v_call: TRBV19
cdr3_aa: ASRDTGYGYT

v_call: TRBV7-2
cdr3_aa: ASSFQGARNTGELF

v_call: TRBV5-1
cdr3_aa: ASKDASGTYEQY

v_call: TRBV18
cdr3_aa: ASSRSRGREQY

v_call: TRBV5-1
cdr3_aa: ASSLLEAGANVLT

v_call: TRBV7-3
cdr3_aa: ASSLTTSTDTQY

v_call: TRBV2
cdr3_aa: ASRDPVRTEAF

v_call: TRBV10-3
cdr3_aa: AIRATGTGGTDTQY

v_call: TRBV29-1
cdr3_aa: SVVTGNQPQH

v_call: TRBV3-1/TRBV3-2
cdr3_aa: ASSQDKGLYTEAF

v_call: TRBV18
cdr3_aa: ASSPSLDQPQH

v_call: TRBV4-1
cdr3_aa: ASSRGTVVAEPQH

v_call: TRBV7-8
cdr3_aa: ASSYGLDTDTQY

v_call: TRBV7-8
cdr3_aa: ASSRQELYGYT